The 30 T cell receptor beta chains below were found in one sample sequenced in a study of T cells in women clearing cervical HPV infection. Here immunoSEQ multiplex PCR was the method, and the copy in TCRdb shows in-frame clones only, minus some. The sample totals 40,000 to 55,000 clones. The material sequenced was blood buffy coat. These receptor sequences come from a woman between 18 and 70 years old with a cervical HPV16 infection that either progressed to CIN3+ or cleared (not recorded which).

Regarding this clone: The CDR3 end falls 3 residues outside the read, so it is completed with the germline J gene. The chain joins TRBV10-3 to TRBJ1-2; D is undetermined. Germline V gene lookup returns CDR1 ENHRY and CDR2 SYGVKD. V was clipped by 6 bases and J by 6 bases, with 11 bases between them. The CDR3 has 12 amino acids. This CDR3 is CAISLEGHGYTF. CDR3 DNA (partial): TGTGCCATCAGCTTAGAGGGCCATGGC.

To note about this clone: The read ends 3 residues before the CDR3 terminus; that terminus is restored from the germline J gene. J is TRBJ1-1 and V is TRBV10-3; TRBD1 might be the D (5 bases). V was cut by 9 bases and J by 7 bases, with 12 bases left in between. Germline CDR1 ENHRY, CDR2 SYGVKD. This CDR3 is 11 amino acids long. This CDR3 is CAMFSGFEAFF. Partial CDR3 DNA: TGTGCCATGTTTTCAGGGTTTGAA.

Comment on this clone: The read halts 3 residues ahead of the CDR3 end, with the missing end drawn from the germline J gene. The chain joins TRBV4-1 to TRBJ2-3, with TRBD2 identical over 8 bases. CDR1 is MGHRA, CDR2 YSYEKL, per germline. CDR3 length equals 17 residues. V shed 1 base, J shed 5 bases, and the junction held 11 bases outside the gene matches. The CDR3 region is CASSQVGRAGVVDTQYF. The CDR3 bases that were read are TGCGCCAGCAGCCAAGTAGGGCGAGCGGGGGTTGTAGATACG.

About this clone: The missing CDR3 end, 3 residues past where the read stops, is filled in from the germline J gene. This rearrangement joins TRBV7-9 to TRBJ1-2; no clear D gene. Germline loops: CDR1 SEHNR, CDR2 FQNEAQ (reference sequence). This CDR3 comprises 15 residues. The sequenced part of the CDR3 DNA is TGTGCCAGCAGCAACCGAGCGGGTAGGGAATACGAC. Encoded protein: CASSNRAGREYD. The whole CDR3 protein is CASSNRAGREYDYTF.

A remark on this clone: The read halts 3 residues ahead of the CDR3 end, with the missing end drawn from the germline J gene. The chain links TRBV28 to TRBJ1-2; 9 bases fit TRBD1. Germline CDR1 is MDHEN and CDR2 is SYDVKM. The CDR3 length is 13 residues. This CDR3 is CASTTGTGWGYTF. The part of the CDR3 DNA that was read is TGTGCCAGCACCACCGGGACAGGGTGGGGC.

The CDR3 here is CASRPDGGNYGYTF. The sequenced CDR3 bases are TGTGCCAGCAGACCCGACGGAGGGAACTATGGC. The chain couples TRBV5-5 to TRBJ1-2; no clear D gene. Sequencing ends 3 residues short of the CDR3 end; the germline J gene provides the rest. The CDR3 has 14 amino acids. The germline V gene has CDR1 SGHKS and CDR2 YYEKEE (reference sequence). Trimming took off 5 bases at V and 2 bases at J, with 13 bases between the two ends.

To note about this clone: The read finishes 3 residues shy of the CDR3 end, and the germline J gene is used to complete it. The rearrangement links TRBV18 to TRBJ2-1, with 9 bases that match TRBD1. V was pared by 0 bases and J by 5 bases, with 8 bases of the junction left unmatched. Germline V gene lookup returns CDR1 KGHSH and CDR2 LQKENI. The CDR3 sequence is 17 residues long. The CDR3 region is CASSPPAVGQGNNEQFF. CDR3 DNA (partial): TGTGCCAGCTCACCACCGGCTGTAGGACAGGGGAACAATGAG.

Here the CDR3 reads CASSLRQVQETQYF. CDR3 bases read: TGCGCCAGCAGCCTCCGACAGGTCCAAGAGACC. The chain recombines TRBV5-1 with TRBJ2-5, with D possibly TRBD1 on 6 matching bases. The CDR3 extends 3 residues past the end of the read, so its final part is completed from the germline J gene. This CDR3 spans 14 amino acids. Germline CDR1 reads SGHRS; CDR2 reads YFSETQ. V was cut by 4 bases and J by 1 base, with 11 bases left in between.

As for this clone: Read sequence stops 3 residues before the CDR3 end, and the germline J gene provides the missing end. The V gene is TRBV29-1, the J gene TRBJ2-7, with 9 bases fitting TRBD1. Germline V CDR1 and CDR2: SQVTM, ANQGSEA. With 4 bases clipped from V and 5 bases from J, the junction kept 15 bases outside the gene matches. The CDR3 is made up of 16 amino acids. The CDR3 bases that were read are TGCAGCGTTGGGGGACAGGGAGTCGGGAGTTGGAACGAG. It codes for CSVGGQGVGSWNE. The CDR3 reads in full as CSVGGQGVGSWNEQYF.

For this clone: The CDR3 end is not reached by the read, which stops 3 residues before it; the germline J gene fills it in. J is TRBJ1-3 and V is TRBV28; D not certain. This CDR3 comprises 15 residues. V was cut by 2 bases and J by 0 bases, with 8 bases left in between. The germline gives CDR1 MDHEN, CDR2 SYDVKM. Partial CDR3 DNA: TGTGCCAGCAGTTTAAGTCCCAGCTCTGGAAACACC. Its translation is CASSLSPSSGNT. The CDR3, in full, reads CASSLSPSSGNTIYF.

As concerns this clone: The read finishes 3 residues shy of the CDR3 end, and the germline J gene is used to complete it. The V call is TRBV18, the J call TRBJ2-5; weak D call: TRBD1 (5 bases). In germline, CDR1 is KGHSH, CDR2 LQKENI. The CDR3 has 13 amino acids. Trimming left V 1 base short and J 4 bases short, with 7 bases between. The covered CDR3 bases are TGTGCCAGCTCACCACAGGGGTCAGAGACC. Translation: CASSPQGSET. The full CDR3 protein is CASSPQGSETQYF.

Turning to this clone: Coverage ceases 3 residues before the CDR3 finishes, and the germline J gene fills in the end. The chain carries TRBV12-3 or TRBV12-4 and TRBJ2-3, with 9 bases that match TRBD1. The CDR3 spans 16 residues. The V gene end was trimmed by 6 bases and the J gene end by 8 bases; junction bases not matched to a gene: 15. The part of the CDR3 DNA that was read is TGTGCCAGCAGCACCGCTGGGCGGGACAGGGAGGTTACG. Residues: CASSTAGRDREVT. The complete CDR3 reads CASSTAGRDREVTQYF.

CDR3 DNA, as far as it was read: TGCGCCAGCAGAGGAGGGTCGCAGGCCGGGGAG. Translation: CASRGGSQAGE. Given in full, the CDR3 is CASRGGSQAGELFF. The rearrangement uses TRBV5-1 and TRBJ2-2; weak D call: TRBD2 (6 bases). Read sequence stops 3 residues before the CDR3 end, and the germline J gene provides the missing end. The CDR3 sequence is 14 residues long. Germline CDR1 SGHRS, CDR2 YFSETQ. Trimming shortened V by 5 bases and J by 6 bases, and 14 bases separated the two germline ends.

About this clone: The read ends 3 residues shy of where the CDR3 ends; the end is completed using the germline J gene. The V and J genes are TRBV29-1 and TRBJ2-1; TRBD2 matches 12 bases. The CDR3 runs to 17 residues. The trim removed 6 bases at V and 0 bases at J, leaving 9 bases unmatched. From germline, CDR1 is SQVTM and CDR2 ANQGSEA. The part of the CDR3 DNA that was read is TGCAGCGTCGGCGGACTAGCGGGGATGTACTCCTACAATGAG. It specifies CSVGGLAGMYSYNE. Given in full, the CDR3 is CSVGGLAGMYSYNEQFF.

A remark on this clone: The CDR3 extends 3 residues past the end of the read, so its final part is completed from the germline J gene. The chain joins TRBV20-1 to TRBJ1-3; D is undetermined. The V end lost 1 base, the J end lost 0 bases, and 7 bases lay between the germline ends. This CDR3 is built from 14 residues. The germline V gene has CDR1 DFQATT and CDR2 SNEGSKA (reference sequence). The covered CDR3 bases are TGCAGTGCTAGAGTTCAGAGCTCTGGAAACACC. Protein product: CSARVQSSGNT. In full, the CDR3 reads CSARVQSSGNTIYF.

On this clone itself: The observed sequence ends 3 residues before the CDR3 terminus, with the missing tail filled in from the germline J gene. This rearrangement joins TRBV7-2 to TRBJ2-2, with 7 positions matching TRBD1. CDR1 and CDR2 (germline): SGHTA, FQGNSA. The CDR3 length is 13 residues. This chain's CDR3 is CASSSGQSEKLFF. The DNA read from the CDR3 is TGTGCCAGCAGTTCGGGACAGTCCGAAAAG.

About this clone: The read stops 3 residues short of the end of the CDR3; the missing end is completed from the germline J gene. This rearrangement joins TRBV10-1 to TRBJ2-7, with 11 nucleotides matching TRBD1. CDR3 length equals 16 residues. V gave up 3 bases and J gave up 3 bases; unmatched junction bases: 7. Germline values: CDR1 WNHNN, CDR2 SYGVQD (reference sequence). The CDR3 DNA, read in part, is TGCGCCAGCAGTGACGGACCGGACAGGGGGCTCTACGAG. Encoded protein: CASSDGPDRGLYE. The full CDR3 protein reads CASSDGPDRGLYEQYF.

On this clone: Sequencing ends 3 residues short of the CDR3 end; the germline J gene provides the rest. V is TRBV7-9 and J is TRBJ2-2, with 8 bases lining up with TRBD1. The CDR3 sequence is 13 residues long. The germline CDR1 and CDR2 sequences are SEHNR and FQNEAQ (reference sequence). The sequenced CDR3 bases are TGTGCCAGCAGCCGACAGGGGCGTGAAAAG. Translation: CASSRQGREK. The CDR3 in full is CASSRQGREKLFF.

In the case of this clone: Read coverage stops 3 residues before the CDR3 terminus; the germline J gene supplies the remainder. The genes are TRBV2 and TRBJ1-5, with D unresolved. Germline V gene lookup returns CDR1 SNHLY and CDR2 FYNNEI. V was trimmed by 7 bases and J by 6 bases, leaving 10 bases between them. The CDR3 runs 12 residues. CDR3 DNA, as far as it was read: TGTGCCAGCACCGCCGATAGTCAGCCC. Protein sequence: CASTADSQP. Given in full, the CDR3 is CASTADSQPQHF.

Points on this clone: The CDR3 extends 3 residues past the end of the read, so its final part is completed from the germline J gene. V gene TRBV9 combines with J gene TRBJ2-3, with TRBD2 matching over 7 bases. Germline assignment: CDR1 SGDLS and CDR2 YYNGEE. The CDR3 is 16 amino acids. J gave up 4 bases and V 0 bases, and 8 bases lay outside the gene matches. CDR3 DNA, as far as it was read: TGTGCCAGCAGCGTAGTGGCTAGCGGAGGACCAGATACG. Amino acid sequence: CASSVVASGGPDT. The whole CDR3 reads CASSVVASGGPDTQYF.

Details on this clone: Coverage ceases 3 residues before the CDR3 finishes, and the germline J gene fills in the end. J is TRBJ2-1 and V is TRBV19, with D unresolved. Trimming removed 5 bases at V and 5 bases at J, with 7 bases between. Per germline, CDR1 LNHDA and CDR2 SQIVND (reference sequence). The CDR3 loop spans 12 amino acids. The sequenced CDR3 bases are TGTGCCAGTAGTTTATACAACAATGAG. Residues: CASSLYNNE. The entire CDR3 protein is CASSLYNNEQFF.

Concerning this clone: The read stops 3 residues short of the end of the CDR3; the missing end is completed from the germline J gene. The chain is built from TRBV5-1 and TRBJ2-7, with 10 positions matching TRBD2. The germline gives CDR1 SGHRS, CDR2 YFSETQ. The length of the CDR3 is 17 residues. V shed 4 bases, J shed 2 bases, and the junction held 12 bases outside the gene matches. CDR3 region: CASSQGLADIYTYEQYF. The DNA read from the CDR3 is TGCGCCAGCAGCCAAGGACTAGCGGATATTTATACCTACGAG.

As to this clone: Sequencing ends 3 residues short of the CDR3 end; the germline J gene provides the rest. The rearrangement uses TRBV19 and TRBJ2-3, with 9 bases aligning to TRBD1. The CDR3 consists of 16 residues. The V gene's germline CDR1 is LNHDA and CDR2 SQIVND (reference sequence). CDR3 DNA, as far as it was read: TGTGCCAGTAGAACCCGGGACAGGGATGTGGGTCAGCCG. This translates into CASRTRDRDVGQP. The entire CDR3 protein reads CASRTRDRDVGQPQYF. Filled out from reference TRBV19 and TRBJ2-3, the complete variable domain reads DGGITQSPKYLFRKEGQNVTLSCEQNLNHDAMYWYRQDPGQGLRLIYYSQIVNDFQKGDIAEGYSVSREKKESFPLTVTSAQKNPTAFYLCASRTRDRDVGQPQYFGPGTRLTVL.

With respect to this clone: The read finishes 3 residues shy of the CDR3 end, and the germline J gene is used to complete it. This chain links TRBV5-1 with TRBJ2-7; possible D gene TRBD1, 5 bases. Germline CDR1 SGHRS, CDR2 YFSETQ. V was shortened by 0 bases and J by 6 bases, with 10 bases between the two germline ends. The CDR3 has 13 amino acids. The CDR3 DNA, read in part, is TGCGCCAGCAGCTTGGGCCAGGGCGGCGAG. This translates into CASSLGQGGE. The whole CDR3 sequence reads CASSLGQGGEQYF.

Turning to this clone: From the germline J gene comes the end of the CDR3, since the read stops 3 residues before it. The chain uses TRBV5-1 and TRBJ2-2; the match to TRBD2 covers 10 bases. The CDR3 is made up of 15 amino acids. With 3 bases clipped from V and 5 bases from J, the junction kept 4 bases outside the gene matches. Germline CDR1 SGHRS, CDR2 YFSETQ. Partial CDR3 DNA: TGCGCCAGCAGCTCGACTAGCGGGTGGACCGGGGAG. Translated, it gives CASSSTSGWTGE. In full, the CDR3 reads CASSSTSGWTGELFF.

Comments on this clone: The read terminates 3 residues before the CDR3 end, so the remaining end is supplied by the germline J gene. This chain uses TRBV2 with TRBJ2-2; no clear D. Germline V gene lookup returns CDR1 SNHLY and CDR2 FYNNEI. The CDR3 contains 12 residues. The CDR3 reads CASSEGSVRLFF. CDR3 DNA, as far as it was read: TGTGCCAGCAGTGAAGGATCGGTACGG.

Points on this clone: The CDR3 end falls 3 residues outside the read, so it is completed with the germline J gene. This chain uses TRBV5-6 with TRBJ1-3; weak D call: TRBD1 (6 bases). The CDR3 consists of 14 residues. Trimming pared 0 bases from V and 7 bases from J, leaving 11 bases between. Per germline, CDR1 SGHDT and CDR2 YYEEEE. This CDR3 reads CASSLVRGRNTIYF. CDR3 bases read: TGTGCCAGCAGCTTGGTCAGGGGAAGGAACACC.

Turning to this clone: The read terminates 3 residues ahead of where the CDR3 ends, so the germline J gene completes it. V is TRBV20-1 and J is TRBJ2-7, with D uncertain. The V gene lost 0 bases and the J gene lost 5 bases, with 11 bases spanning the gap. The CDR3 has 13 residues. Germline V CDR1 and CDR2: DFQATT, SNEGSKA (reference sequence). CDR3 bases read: TGCAGTGCTAGAGATCATGGAGCGCACGAG. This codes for CSARDHGAHE. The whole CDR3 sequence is CSARDHGAHEQYF.

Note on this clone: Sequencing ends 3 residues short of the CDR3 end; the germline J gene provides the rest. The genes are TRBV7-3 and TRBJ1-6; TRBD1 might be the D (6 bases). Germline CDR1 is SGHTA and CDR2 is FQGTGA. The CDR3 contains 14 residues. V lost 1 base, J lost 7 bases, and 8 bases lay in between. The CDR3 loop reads CASSLNRANSPLHF. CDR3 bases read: TGTGCCAGCAGCTTAAACAGGGCCAATTCACCC.

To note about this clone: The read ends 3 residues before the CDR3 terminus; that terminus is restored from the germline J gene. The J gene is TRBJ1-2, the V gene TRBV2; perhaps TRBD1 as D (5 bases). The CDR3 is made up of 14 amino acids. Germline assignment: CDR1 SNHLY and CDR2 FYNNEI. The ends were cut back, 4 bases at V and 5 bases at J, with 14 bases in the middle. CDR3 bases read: TGTGCCAGCAGTGTCGCGGACAAACCGTATGGC. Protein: CASSVADKPYG. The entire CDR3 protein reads CASSVADKPYGYTF.